Listed below are T cell receptor beta chains from one sample, sequenced in a study of T cell responses to AZD1222 COVID-19 vaccine. TCRdb's table, derived via immunoSEQ multiplex PCR, lists solely in-frame clones and lacks some. This table has about 94,000 clones, almost 90% appearing once. Here the sequenced sample was peripheral blood, taken on day 0 of AZD1222 vaccination. The receptor set was obtained from an adult in good health. Both conserved end residues are part of each CDR3.

J,V,CDR3
TRBJ2-1,TRBV2,CASSVGSHNEQFF
TRBJ2-7,TRBV25-1,CASGTQGGWEQYF
TRBJ2-1,TRBV11-2,CASSGTRTGFYEQFF
TRBJ2-5,TRBV12-3/TRBV12-4,CASSLELKTQYF
TRBJ2-7,TRBV6-6,CASSLAGVQYF
TRBJ2-1,TRBV28,CASSLRDRARKGFF
TRBJ1-2,TRBV27,CASSLQGTANYGYTF
TRBJ1-2,TRBV19,CASSIAEGVGYGYTF
TRBJ2-1,TRBV3-1/TRBV3-2,CASSPRLAGGNEQFF
TRBJ2-7,TRBV6-1,CASSDRDPFYEQYF
TRBJ2-3,TRBV4-1,CASSHTDGINLLNTQYF
TRBJ1-2,TRBV30,CAEAGTSYGYTF
TRBJ1-2,TRBV4-1,CASSHSQDLPGYTF
TRBJ2-7,TRBV5-1,CASSLAGVSYEQYF
TRBJ2-7,TRBV19,CACSGSGAGEQYF
TRBJ1-4,TRBV6-5,CASSYGQSNEKLFF